The clone carrying this TCR beta chain was observed many times. Its antigen is currently unknown. Using its own MiXCR run on the RT-PCR reads, TCRdb lists one record per CDR3 protein. The sample holds around 760,000 distinct CDR3 sequences; more than 11% are singletons and the top ten take 5.5% to 8%. This sample is part of a study of response to subunit inactivated influenza vaccine. Study observations and caveats: The authors put forward the suggestion that each seasonal influenza vaccination may bring in only a limited number of new T cells.

V was pared by 6 bases and J by 0 bases, with 11 bases between. CDR1 and CDR2 (germline): SGHTA, FQGNSA. CDR3 length: 14 residues. The chain is built from TRBV7-2 and TRBJ2-5, with D unclear. The material was PBMCs from blood, obtained approximately 15 days before vaccination. The origin of this receptor is a man over 45 who received an inactivated influenza vaccine. The CDR3 nucleotides are TGTGCCAGCAGTATCGGTCAGAACCAAGAGACCCAGTACTTC. Protein sequence: CASSIGQNQETQYF.